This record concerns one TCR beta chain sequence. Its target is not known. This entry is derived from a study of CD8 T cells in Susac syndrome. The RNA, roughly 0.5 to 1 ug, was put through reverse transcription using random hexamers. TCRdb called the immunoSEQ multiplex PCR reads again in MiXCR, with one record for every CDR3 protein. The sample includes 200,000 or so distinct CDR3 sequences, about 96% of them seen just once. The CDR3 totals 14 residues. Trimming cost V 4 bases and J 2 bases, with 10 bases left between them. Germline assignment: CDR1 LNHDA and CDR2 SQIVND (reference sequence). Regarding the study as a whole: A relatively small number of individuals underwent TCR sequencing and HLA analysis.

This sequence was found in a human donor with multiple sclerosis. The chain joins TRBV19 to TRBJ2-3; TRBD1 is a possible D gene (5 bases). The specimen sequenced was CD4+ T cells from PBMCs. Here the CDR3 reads CASSNRQFTDTQYF. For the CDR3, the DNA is TGTGCCAGTAGTAACCGACAGTTCACAGATACGCAGTATTTT.